The 15 T cell receptor beta chains in this list originate from one sample, sequenced in a study of T cells after yellow fever vaccination (dated by TCRdb to the late 2010s). Library preparation was by 5' RACE. Reads for this sample came from an Illumina HiSeq 2500. TCRdb reprocessing: public reads trimmed at Q25 with fastp, clones called with MiXCR, in-frame beta chains kept. Rows with a matching CDR3 protein are joined into one entry that keeps the most common DNA and genes. The sample contains more than 450,000 distinct CDR3 sequences, around a fifth of them found a single time. The ten largest clones capture around 16% of the sample. What the treatment or condition label conveys for this sample: live attenuated yellow fever vaccine strain. Sequenced here: PBMCs, sampled roughly 20 days after the first yellow fever vaccination. The receptors here all came from a man aged 18 to 30 who received the YFV17D yellow fever vaccine.

The V gene is TRBV24-1, the J gene TRBJ2-1; 8 nucleotides match TRBD1. Germline V gene sequence: CDR1 KGHDR, CDR2 SFDVKD. The CDR3 spans 16 residues. Losses at the gene ends were 4 bases for V and 8 bases for J; bases not matched to a gene: 12. CDR3 amino acids: CATSDTRQGLRDEQFF. DNA of the CDR3: TGTGCCACCAGTGACACTAGACAGGGGCTCCGCGATGAGCAGTTCTTC.

CDR3 region: CASSFERYF. DNA of the CDR3: TGTGCCAGCAGTTTCGAGCGGTATTTT. V and J are TRBV27 and TRBJ2-3; unclear D gene. The germline CDR1 and CDR2 sequences are MNHEY and SMNVEV (reference sequence). The CDR3 runs 9 residues. V was shortened by 3 bases and J by 14 bases, with 6 bases between the two germline ends.

CDR3 bases: TGTGCCAGCAGCTTAGGACCCCGAGGGATGCCATACAATGAGCAGTTCTTC. As protein: CASSLGPRGMPYNEQFF. The V gene is TRBV7-3, the J gene TRBJ2-1, with D maybe TRBD2 (5 bases). The CDR3 is made up of 17 amino acids. V lost 2 bases to trimming and J lost 4 bases, with 18 bases between them. The germline CDR1 and CDR2 sequences are SGHTA and FQGTGA.

The genes are TRBV28 and TRBJ1-1; a weak D match, TRBD1 (5 bases). CDR3 length: 14 residues. V lost 1 base to trimming and J lost 7 bases, with 13 bases between them. Germline V gene data show CDR1 as MDHEN and CDR2 as SYDVKM. CDR3 sequence: CASSLYEEGHEAFF. CDR3 DNA: TGTGCCAGCAGTTTATATGAGGAGGGGCATGAAGCTTTCTTT.

This CDR3 is CASSSLQGRAFYGYTF. The CDR3 coding sequence is TGTGCCAGCAGTTCCTTACAGGGTCGAGCCTTCTATGGCTACACCTTC. The chain is built from TRBV27 and TRBJ1-2; a weak D match, TRBD1 (6 bases). Germline V gives CDR1 MNHEY, CDR2 SMNVEV (reference sequence). V was trimmed by 4 bases and J by 4 bases, leaving 19 bases between them. The CDR3 consists of 16 residues.

This clonotype appeared a few times. The rearrangement links TRBV19 to TRBJ2-7, with a weak D call TRBD2 (6 bases). The CDR3 consists of 16 residues. In germline, CDR1 is LNHDA, CDR2 SQIVND (reference sequence). Trimming left V 5 bases short and J 3 bases short, with 20 bases between. CDR3 nucleotide sequence: TGTGCCAGTAGTCGGGATGCAGGGCCCGGGGGCTACGAGCAGTACTTC. Its translation is CASSRDAGPGGYEQYF.

The chain combines TRBV11-2 with TRBJ2-7; D is unresolved. In germline, CDR1 is SGHAT, CDR2 FQNNGV. Trimming removed 4 bases at V and 5 bases at J, with 12 bases between. The CDR3 runs to 13 residues. CDR3 residues: CASSSLRTHEQYF. The CDR3, as DNA: TGTGCCAGCAGCTCTCTGCGTACCCACGAGCAGTACTTC.

The chain joins TRBV11-1 to TRBJ2-1; D possibly uses TRBD1 or TRBD2 (5 bases each). Trimming took off 1 base at V and 6 bases at J, with 10 bases between the two ends. The CDR3 length is 14 residues. The germline V gene encodes CDR1 SGHAT and CDR2 FQDESV (reference sequence). The CDR3 nucleotides are TGTGCCAGCAGCTTAGTGGGGGATCCCAATGAGCAGTTCTTC. Protein product: CASSLVGDPNEQFF.

This clonotype showed up just once. This sequence joins TRBV7-8 and TRBJ2-7; D perhaps matches TRBD2 (6 bases). Germline V gives CDR1 SGHVS, CDR2 FQNEAQ. CDR3 length: 15 residues. V was trimmed by 5 bases and J by 3 bases, leaving 17 bases between them. The CDR3 DNA is TGTGCCAGCAGCCCTCACCTGGAGGGACTCTACGAGCAGTACGTC. It translates to CASSPHLEGLYEQYV.

The V gene is TRBV20-1, the J gene TRBJ2-1; perhaps TRBD2 as D (5 bases). This CDR3 has 13 residues. Germline lookup yields CDR1 DFQATT and CDR2 SNEGSKA (reference sequence). V was pared by 0 bases and J by 7 bases, with 10 bases between. The CDR3 nucleotides are TGCAGTGCTAGAGAGAATCGCGGGAATGAGCAGTTCTTC. This translates into CSARENRGNEQFF.

J is TRBJ1-1 and V is TRBV6-1, with TRBD1 matching over 9 bases. Germline V gene sequence: CDR1 MNHNS, CDR2 SASEGT. V lost 6 bases and J lost 4; bases outside the gene matches: 6. The CDR3 contains 14 residues. As DNA, the CDR3 is TGTGCCAGCAGCCGGGACAGGGTAAGCACTGAAGCTTTCTTT. Its translation is CASSRDRVSTEAFF.

The chain uses TRBV27 and TRBJ2-1; possibly TRBD1 for D (5 bases). The CDR3 covers 14 residues. Germline lookup yields CDR1 MNHEY and CDR2 SMNVEV (reference sequence). Trimming removed 10 bases at V and 2 bases at J, with 15 bases between. CDR3 nucleotide sequence: TGTGCCACCGCAAGGGGTGGGACCTACAATGAGCAGTTCTTC. It translates to CATARGGTYNEQFF.

The rearrangement links TRBV2 to TRBJ1-2, with D unresolved. The CDR3 length is 14 residues. Trimming shortened V by 6 bases and J by 2 bases, and 13 bases separated the two germline ends. Germline V lookup: CDR1 SNHLY, CDR2 FYNNEI. The CDR3 DNA reads as TGTGCCAGCAGGGCCCAGACGGGGAACTATGGCTACACCTTC. The encoded protein is CASRAQTGNYGYTF.

V gene TRBV5-4 combines with J gene TRBJ2-5, with D perhaps being TRBD1 or TRBD2 (5 bases each). The CDR3 runs to 13 residues. Per germline, CDR1 SGHNT and CDR2 YYREEE (reference sequence). V shed 8 bases and J shed 5 bases, with 16 bases lying between them. The CDR3 is CARGLGVEETQYF. CDR3 DNA sequence: TGTGCCAGGGGCCTGGGGGTAGAGGAGACCCAGTACTTC.

CDR3 bases: TGTGCCAGCAGAAGGGACTACGCAGATACGCAGTATTTT. Encoded protein: CASRRDYADTQYF. The chain couples TRBV2 to TRBJ2-3; 7 nucleotides match TRBD2. Losses at the gene ends were 6 bases for V and 4 bases for J; bases not matched to a gene: 4. The CDR3 consists of 13 residues. CDR1 is SNHLY and CDR2 is FYNNEI in the germline V gene.